Listed below are T cell receptor beta chains from one sample, sequenced in a study of T cell responses to AZD1222 COVID-19 vaccine. This table comes from immunoSEQ multiplex PCR, and its TCRdb copy is limited to in-frame clones, with some not included. The profile shows about 100,000 clones, around nine tenths of them singletons. This specimen was peripheral blood, taken on day 0 of AZD1222 vaccination. The receptor set was obtained from an adult in good health. The CDR3 runs from the conserved cysteine through the conserved F or W. D genes are given only for firm matches. Expanded clones get a size class; other rows say once, few or many, or leave the size out.

NA,TRBV3-1/TRBV3-2,TRBD2,TRBJ2-7,CASSHGGLADYEQYF,TGTGCCAGCAGCCATGGCGGACTAGCGGATTACGAGCAGTACTTC
NA,TRBV6-2/TRBV6-3,TRBD1,TRBJ2-2,CASSSNRGPGELFF,TGTGCCAGCAGTTCGAACAGGGGGCCCGGGGAGCTGTTTTTT
NA,TRBV4-2,NA,TRBJ2-7,CASSQEGDGSSYEQYF,TGTGCCAGCAGCCAAGAGGGGGACGGCAGCTCCTACGAGCAGTACTTC
NA,TRBV3-1/TRBV3-2,TRBD1,TRBJ1-6,CASSPHPNRGNSPLHF,TGTGCCAGCAGCCCCCACCCAAACAGGGGTAATTCACCCCTCCACTTT
NA,TRBV7-2,NA,TRBJ1-1,CASSLLRWDNTEAFF,TGTGCCAGCAGCTTATTACGTTGGGATAACACTGAAGCTTTCTTT
NA,TRBV10-2,NA,TRBJ1-6,CASSDNNTPISSSPLHF,TGCGCCAGCAGTGATAACAACACCCCGATATCATCTTCACCCCTCCACTTT
NA,TRBV10-3,TRBD2,TRBJ2-2,CAISEPERGPFPGANTGELFF,TGTGCCATCAGTGAACCCGAGCGGGGGCCCTTTCCCGGCGCGAACACCGGGGAGCTGTTTTTT
NA,TRBV6-1,NA,TRBJ1-2,CASSEAGGRGGYTF,TGTGCCAGCAGTGAAGCAGGGGGAAGGGGGGGCTACACCTTC
NA,TRBV11-2,NA,TRBJ1-1,CASSLYLRDPREAFF,TGTGCCAGCAGCTTGTATTTGAGGGATCCGCGTGAAGCTTTCTTT
NA,TRBV7-9,NA,TRBJ1-2,CASSLEPGDANYGYTF,TGTGCCAGCAGCTTAGAACCGGGGGATGCTAACTATGGCTACACCTTC
NA,TRBV19,NA,TRBJ1-5,CASSIVQTLSNQPQHF,TGTGCCAGTAGTATAGTCCAGACCCTGAGCAATCAGCCCCAGCATTTT
NA,TRBV7-7,NA,TRBJ2-2,CASSPAGKYTGELFF,TGTGCCAGCAGCCCCGCAGGGAAGTACACCGGGGAGCTGTTTTTT
NA,TRBV5-1,NA,TRBJ1-2,CASSFGQLDPYGYTF,TGCGCCAGCAGCTTTGGACAGCTAGACCCCTATGGCTACACCTTC
NA,TRBV5-6,NA,TRBJ2-7,CASSLSQVVYEQYF,TGTGCCAGCAGCTTGTCTCAGGTGGTCTACGAGCAGTACTTC
few,TRBV7-9,NA,TRBJ1-4,CASSFLASVTTNEKLFF,TGTGCCAGCAGCTTCCTAGCGTCGGTTACGACTAATGAAAAACTGTTTTTT
NA,TRBV6-5,NA,TRBJ1-1,CASGPRVNTEAFF,TGTGCCAGTGGTCCACGGGTGAACACTGAAGCTTTCTTT
NA,TRBV5-6,NA,TRBJ1-3,CASSRGRTANSGNTIYF,TGTGCCAGCAGCCGGGGCCGGACAGCGAACTCTGGAAACACCATATATTTT
once,TRBV18,NA,TRBJ1-2,CASSPGPDGYTF,TGTGCCAGCTCACCTGGGCCGGATGGCTACACCTTC
few,TRBV5-5,NA,TRBJ2-2,CASTPGTRGVGNTGELFF,TGTGCCAGCACCCCGGGGACCCGCGGGGTTGGTAACACCGGGGAGCTGTTTTTT
NA,TRBV18,TRBD2,TRBJ2-7,CASSRTSDSYEQYF,TGTGCCAGCTCCCGGACTAGCGACTCCTACGAGCAGTACTTC
NA,TRBV6-5,TRBD1,TRBJ1-2,CASSYDREGGYTF,TGTGCCAGCAGTTATGACAGGGAGGGTGGCTACACCTTC
NA,TRBV9,TRBD2,TRBJ2-5,CASSDSGAKETQYF,TGTGCCAGCAGCGATAGCGGGGCCAAAGAGACCCAGTACTTC
NA,TRBV19,TRBD1,TRBJ1-2,CASSITGTGVGYTF,TGTGCCAGTAGTATAACAGGGACAGGGGTCGGCTACACCTTC
NA,TRBV19,NA,TRBJ2-1,CASSIGSSYNEQFF,TGTGCCAGTAGTATCGGGTCAAGTTACAATGAGCAGTTCTTC
NA,TRBV19,NA,TRBJ1-1,CASERGSEAFF,TGTGCCAGCGAGAGGGGAAGTGAAGCTTTCTTT
NA,TRBV6-4,TRBD2,TRBJ2-1,CTPGGANEQFF,TGCACACCCGGGGGGGCCAATGAGCAGTTCTTC
NA,TRBV19,NA,TRBJ2-3,CASSSSHFSTDTQYF,TGTGCCAGTAGTAGCTCACATTTCAGCACAGATACGCAGTATTTT
NA,TRBV9,NA,TRBJ1-5,CASSSAAGGNQPQHF,TGTGCCAGCAGCTCCGCTGCGGGTGGCAATCAGCCCCAGCATTTT
NA,TRBV9,NA,TRBJ2-1,CASSVGNGGSYNEQFF,TGTGCCAGCAGCGTAGGGAACGGGGGCTCCTACAATGAGCAGTTCTTC
NA,TRBV5-6,TRBD1,TRBJ2-7,CASSLARTGSLGYEQYF,TGTGCCAGCAGCTTGGCCCGGACAGGGTCTTTAGGCTACGAGCAGTACTTC
NA,TRBV29-1,NA,TRBJ1-1,CSVGLRGSGKNTEAFF,TGCAGCGTGGGCCTTCGGGGGTCAGGAAAGAACACTGAAGCTTTCTTT
NA,TRBV18,NA,TRBJ1-5,CASSPSDSAYSNQPQHF,TGTGCCAGCTCACCGTCGGACAGCGCTTATAGCAATCAGCCCCAGCATTTT
NA,TRBV6-2/TRBV6-3,TRBD2,TRBJ2-3,CASSFGTSDTQYF,TGTGCCAGCAGTTTCGGGACTAGTGATACGCAGTATTTT
few,TRBV11-2,NA,TRBJ2-3,CASSPTTQINTQYF,TGTGCCAGCAGCCCGACCACCCAAATAAATACGCAGTATTTT
NA,TRBV7-8,NA,TRBJ1-2,CASSLARYGYTF,TGTGCCAGCAGCTTAGCGAGATATGGCTACACCTTC